This T cell receptor (beta chain) stems from a study of OX40 agonist ivuxolimab in advanced cancers. At the level of the study: Patients with hepatocellular carcinoma, melanoma, renal cell or head and neck cancer made up the dose-escalation patients. General study results and limits: Averaging showed that CD8+ T cells had more expanded clones than CD4+ did.

Sequencing was performed with immunoSEQ multiplex PCR; in TCRdb, only in-frame clones are kept and a portion is missing. The sample contains about 92,000 clones, about 91% of which appear only once. Details on this clone: Its target is unknown.

Germline loops: CDR1 MNHEY, CDR2 SVGAGI. The CDR3 spans 15 residues. V gave up 0 bases and J gave up 9 bases, with 12 bases separating them. The clonotype was recovered from an adult with an advanced solid tumor such as melanoma, head and neck, liver or kidney cancer. Material: CD4+ or CD8+ T cells sorted from blood, obtained in a trial of the OX40 agonist ivuxolimab. The chain employs TRBV6-5 and TRBJ1-6, with a possible D match to TRBD1 (5 bases). The CDR3 is CASSYSRDGFSPLHF. The CDR3 DNA follows: TGTGCCAGCAGTTACTCGAGGGACGGTTTTTCACCCCTCCACTTT.